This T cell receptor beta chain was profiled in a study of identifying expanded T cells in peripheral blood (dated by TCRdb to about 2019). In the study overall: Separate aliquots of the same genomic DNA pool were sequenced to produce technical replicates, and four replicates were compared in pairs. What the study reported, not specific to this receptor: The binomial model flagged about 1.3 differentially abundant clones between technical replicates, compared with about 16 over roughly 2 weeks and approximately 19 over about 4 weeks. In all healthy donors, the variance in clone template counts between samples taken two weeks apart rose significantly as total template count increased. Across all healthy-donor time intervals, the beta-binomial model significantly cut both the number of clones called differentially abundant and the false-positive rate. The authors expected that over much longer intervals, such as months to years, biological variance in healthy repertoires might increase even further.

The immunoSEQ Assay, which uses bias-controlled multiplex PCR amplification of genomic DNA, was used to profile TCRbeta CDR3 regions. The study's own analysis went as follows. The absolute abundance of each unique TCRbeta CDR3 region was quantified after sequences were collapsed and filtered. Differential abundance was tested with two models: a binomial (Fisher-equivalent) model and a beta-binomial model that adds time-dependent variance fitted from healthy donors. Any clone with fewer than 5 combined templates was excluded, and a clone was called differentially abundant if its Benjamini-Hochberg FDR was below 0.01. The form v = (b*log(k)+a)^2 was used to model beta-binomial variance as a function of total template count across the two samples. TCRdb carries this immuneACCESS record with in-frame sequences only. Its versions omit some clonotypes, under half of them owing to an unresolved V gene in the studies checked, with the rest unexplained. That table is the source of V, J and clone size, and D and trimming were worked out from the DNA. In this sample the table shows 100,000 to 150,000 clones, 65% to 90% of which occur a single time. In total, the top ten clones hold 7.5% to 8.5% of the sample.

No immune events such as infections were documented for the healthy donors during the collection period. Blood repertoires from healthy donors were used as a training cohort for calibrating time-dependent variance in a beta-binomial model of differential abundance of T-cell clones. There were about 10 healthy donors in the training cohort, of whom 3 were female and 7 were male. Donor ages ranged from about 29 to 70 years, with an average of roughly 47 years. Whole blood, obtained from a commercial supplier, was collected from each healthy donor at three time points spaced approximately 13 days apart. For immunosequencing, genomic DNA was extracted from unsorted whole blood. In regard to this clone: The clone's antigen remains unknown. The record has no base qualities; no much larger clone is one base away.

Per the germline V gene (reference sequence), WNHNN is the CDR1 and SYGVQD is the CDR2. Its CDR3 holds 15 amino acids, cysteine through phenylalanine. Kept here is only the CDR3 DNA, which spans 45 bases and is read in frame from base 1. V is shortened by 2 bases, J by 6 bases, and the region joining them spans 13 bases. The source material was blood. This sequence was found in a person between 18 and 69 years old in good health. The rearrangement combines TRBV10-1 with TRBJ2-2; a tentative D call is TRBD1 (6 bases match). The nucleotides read TGCGCCAGCAGTGAGGGTCAGGGGTTTGCCGGGGAGCTGTTTTTT. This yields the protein CASSEGQGFAGELFF.